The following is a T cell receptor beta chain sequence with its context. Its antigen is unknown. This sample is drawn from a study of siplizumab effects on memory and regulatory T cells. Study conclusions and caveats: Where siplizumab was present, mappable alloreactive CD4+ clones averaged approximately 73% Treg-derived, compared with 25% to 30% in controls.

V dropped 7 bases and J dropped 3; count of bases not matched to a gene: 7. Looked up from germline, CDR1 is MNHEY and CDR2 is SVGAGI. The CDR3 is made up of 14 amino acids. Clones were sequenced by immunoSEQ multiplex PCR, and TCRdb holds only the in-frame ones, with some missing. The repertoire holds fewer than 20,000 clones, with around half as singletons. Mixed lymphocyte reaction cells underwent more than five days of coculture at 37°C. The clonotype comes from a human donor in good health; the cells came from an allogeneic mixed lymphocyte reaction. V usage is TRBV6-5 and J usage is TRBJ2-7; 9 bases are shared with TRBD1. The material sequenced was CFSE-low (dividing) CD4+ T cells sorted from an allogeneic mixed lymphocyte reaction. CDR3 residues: CASTKTGGNYEQYF. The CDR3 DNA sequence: TGTGCCAGCACCAAGACAGGGGGAAACTACGAGCAGTACTTC.